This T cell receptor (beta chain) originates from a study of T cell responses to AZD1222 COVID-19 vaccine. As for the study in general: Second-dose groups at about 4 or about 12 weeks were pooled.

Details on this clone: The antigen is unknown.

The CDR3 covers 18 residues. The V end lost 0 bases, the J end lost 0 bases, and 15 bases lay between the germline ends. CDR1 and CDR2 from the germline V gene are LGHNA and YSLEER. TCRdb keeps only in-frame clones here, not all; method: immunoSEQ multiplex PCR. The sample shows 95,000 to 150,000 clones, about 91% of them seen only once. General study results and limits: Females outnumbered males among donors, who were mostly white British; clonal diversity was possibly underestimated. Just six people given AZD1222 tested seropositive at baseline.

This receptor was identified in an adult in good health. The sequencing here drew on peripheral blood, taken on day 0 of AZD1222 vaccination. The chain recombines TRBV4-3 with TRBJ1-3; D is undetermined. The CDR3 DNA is TGCGCCAGCAGCCAAGATCCGTACAGTCTCTTCTCTGGAAACACCATATATTTT. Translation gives CASSQDPYSLFSGNTIYF.